One sample yielded the 13 T cell receptor beta chains listed below, sequenced in a study of beta chain features in type 1 diabetes. Study-wide results and caveats: Significant though moderate, a shortening of TCRB CDR3s appeared in all four CD4+ subsets of Type 1 diabetes patients.

Their antigen targets remain unknown. The authors reverse transcribed all of the isolated RNA, so sequencing captured expressed TCRB transcripts. Sequencing was performed with immunoSEQ multiplex PCR; in TCRdb, only in-frame clones are kept and a portion is missing. The profile shows some 150,000 clones, approximately 8.7% of them singletons. Sequencing input: central memory CD4+ T cells from blood. These TCRs come from a woman aged 30 to 39 with type 1 diabetes.

The V and J genes are TRBV11-3 and TRBJ2-2; 7 bases are shared with TRBD2. This CDR3 is 16 amino acids long. J was trimmed by 4 bases and V by 7 bases; bases with no gene match: 12. Germline lookup yields CDR1 SGHNT and CDR2 YENEEA. CDR3 nucleotide sequence: TGTGCCAGCACCCCGGGGGGACTAAATCCCACCGGGGAGCTGTTTTTT. This codes for CASTPGGLNPTGELFF.

This chain uses TRBV5-1 with TRBJ2-1; TRBD1 is a possible D gene (6 bases). Trimming removed 2 bases from V and 6 bases from J, with 9 bases in between. The CDR3 length is 13 residues. Germline CDR1 is SGHRS and CDR2 is YFSETQ. The CDR3, as DNA: TGCGCCAGCAGCTTTCAGGGGCGCAATGAGCAGTTCTTC. Encoded protein: CASSFQGRNEQFF.

The chain joins TRBV7-3 to TRBJ2-3; 9 positions match TRBD2. The CDR3 runs 17 residues. Germline assignment: CDR1 SGHTA and CDR2 FQGTGA. V lost 0 bases, J lost 2 bases, and 6 bases stayed unmatched. The CDR3 spells CASSLTGSGSVTDTQYF. In nucleotides, the CDR3 is TGTGCCAGCAGCTTAACGGGTAGCGGGAGTGTCACAGATACGCAGTATTTT.

This clone was seen a few times. The rearrangement joins TRBV7-2 to TRBJ1-2, with a weak D call TRBD1 (5 bases). The germline gives CDR1 SGHTA, CDR2 FQGNSA. This CDR3 is 15 amino acids long. V was trimmed by 5 bases and J by 4 bases, leaving 17 bases between them. The CDR3 DNA sequence: TGTGCCAGCAGCCCCTATGCAGGGAATCGCTATGGCTACACCTTC. Translated, it gives CASSPYAGNRYGYTF.

This clone was counted between two and nine times. The chain combines TRBV5-4 with TRBJ2-5, with D tentatively TRBD1 (7 bases). The V gene's germline CDR1 is SGHNT and CDR2 YYREEE (reference sequence). The CDR3 sequence is 16 residues long. V lost 4 bases and J 4 bases, leaving 20 bases between the germline ends. As DNA, the CDR3 is TGTGCCAGCAGCACACCGAACCAGGGGGGTGGAGAGACCCAGTACTTC. Its translation: CASSTPNQGGGETQYF.

This clone was counted ten times or more. The chain links TRBV9 to TRBJ2-3; TRBD2 agrees at 7 bases. In germline, CDR1 is SGDLS, CDR2 YYNGEE. This CDR3 region has 16 residues. Germline trimming cut 4 bases from V and 4 bases from J; bases unmatched to any gene: 12. For the CDR3, the DNA is TGTGCCAGCAGCCAATCGAGCCGGGACTACTCAGATACGCAGTATTTT. Amino acids: CASSQSSRDYSDTQYF.

The rearrangement links TRBV6-5 to TRBJ2-7; 11 bases match TRBD1. Germline CDR1 MNHEY, CDR2 SVGAGI. V lost 11 bases and J lost 7; bases outside the gene matches: 7. This CDR3 has 12 residues. The CDR3 here is CAAGQGAREQYF. As DNA, the CDR3 is TGTGCCGCCGGACAGGGGGCCAGGGAGCAGTACTTC.

The chain is built from TRBV6-6 and TRBJ1-3; 7 bases are a match to TRBD1. V gave up 6 bases and J gave up 0 bases; unmatched junction bases: 8. The CDR3 totals 16 residues. Germline CDR1 and CDR2: MNHNY and SVGAGI (reference sequence). The DNA of the CDR3 is TGTGCCAGCAGCCCACAGGGGACGGCCTCTGGAAACACCATATATTTT. This gives the protein CASSPQGTASGNTIYF.

This clone was seen a few times. The rearrangement joins TRBV28 to TRBJ2-7; 11 bases agree with TRBD1. The CDR3 covers 14 residues. Germline V gene data show CDR1 as MDHEN and CDR2 as SYDVKM. The V and J ends lost 6 bases and 3 bases, in that order; junction bases with no gene match: 4. The CDR3 DNA reads TGTGCCAGCAGGGGACAGGGGGACATCTACGAGCAGTACTTC. Protein sequence: CASRGQGDIYEQYF.

A few counts support this clone. The V and J genes are TRBV7-6 and TRBJ1-3, with D unresolved. Germline V lookup: CDR1 SGHVS, CDR2 FNYEAQ. The CDR3 covers 15 residues. The ends were cut back, 6 bases at V and 1 base at J, with 13 bases in the middle. In DNA, the CDR3 is TGTGCCAGCAGTTCGAGAACGGTATCTGGAAACACCATATATTTT. Translation: CASSSRTVSGNTIYF.

This chain links TRBV28 with TRBJ2-7; TRBD1 aligns across 8 bases. The CDR3 runs to 15 residues. Per germline, CDR1 MDHEN and CDR2 SYDVKM. The junction had 9 bases not matched to a gene; V was cut back by 6 bases and J by 2 bases. The CDR3, as DNA: TGTGCCAGCAGCCCAGGGGGCATGCCTCCCTACGAGCAGTACTTC. It is translated as CASSPGGMPPYEQYF.

V gene TRBV5-1 combines with J gene TRBJ2-2; possibly TRBD1 for D (7 bases). The V end lost 3 bases, the J end lost 6 bases, and 12 bases lay between the germline ends. CDR1 and CDR2 from the germline V gene are SGHRS and YFSETQ. There are 14 residues in the CDR3. In DNA, the CDR3 is TGCGCCAGCAGCTCCCAGGGGGGATCCGGGGAGCTGTTTTTT. It codes for CASSSQGGSGELFF.

This clone was observed a few times. The chain combines TRBV11-2 with TRBJ1-6; possible D gene TRBD1, 6 bases. Looked up from germline, CDR1 is SGHAT and CDR2 is FQNNGV. V shed 7 bases and J shed 7 bases, with 11 bases lying between them. The CDR3 sequence is 13 residues long. CDR3 DNA sequence: TGTGCCAGCACCACCGACAGGAATTCACCCCTCCACTTT. Residues: CASTTDRNSPLHF.